One sample yielded the 28 T cell receptor beta chains listed below, sequenced in a study of OX40 agonist ivuxolimab in advanced cancers. Library method: the immunoSEQ multiplex PCR assay. This immuneACCESS table, as held by TCRdb, lists in-frame sequences with V and J called but not all clones. Of the missing ones, under half trace to an unresolved V gene in checked studies; the others have no known cause. The sample table shows some 30,000 clones, and roughly 90% are seen once. Clones ranked in the top ten supply about 33% of the sample. The material sequenced was CD4+ or CD8+ T cells sorted from blood, taken in a trial of the OX40 agonist ivuxolimab. The receptors shown here come from an adult with an advanced solid tumor such as melanoma, head and neck, liver or kidney cancer.

The chain has TRBV5-6 and TRBJ2-7; D is perhaps TRBD1 (6 bases). V dropped 5 bases and J dropped 3 bases, with 15 bases sitting between them. CDR3 length: 14 residues. CDR1 is SGHDT, CDR2 YYEEEE, per germline. This CDR3 is CASRRAGTLYEQYF. The CDR3, as DNA: TGTGCCAGCAGGCGCGCCGGGACACTCTACGAGCAGTACTTC. The whole variable domain, remainder taken from reference TRBV5-6 and TRBJ2-7, is DAGVTQSPTHLIKTRGQQVTLRCSPKSGHDTVSWYQQALGQGPQFIFQYYEEEERQRGNFPDRFSGHQFPNYSSELNVNALLLGDSALYLCASRRAGTLYEQYFGPGTRLTVT.

CDR3 nucleotides: TGTGCCAGCTACGCCGGGACAGGGGGCATCAATCAGCCCCAGCATTTT. Amino acids: CASYAGTGGINQPQHF. The V gene is TRBV2, the J gene TRBJ1-5, with 12 bases aligning to TRBD1. V lost 8 bases to trimming and J lost 3 bases; unmatched junction nucleotides: 8. Germline CDR1 and CDR2: SNHLY and FYNNEI. CDR3 size: 16 residues.

This sequence joins TRBV7-9 and TRBJ2-3; 9 bases agree with TRBD1. This CDR3 is built from 16 residues. After removal of 7 bases from V and 0 bases from J, the junction contained 8 bases not matched to a gene. Germline loops: CDR1 SEHNR, CDR2 FQNEAQ (reference sequence). For the CDR3, the DNA is TGTGCCAGCACCTTTACAGACAGGGGGAGCACAGATACGCAGTATTTT. Translated: CASTFTDRGSTDTQYF.

The chain is built from TRBV19 and TRBJ2-1; tentatively, D is TRBD2 (5 bases). Germline assignment: CDR1 LNHDA and CDR2 SQIVND (reference sequence). The CDR3 is made up of 18 amino acids. The germline V and J ends were trimmed by 0 bases and 2 bases, with 17 bases remaining between them. The CDR3 sequence: CASSIEPNSARAYNEQFF. In nucleotides, the CDR3 is TGTGCCAGTAGTATAGAGCCAAATAGCGCCCGAGCCTACAATGAGCAGTTCTTC. Drawing the rest from reference TRBV19 and TRBJ2-1, the complete variable domain is DGGITQSPKYLFRKEGQNVTLSCEQNLNHDAMYWYRQDPGQGLRLIYYSQIVNDFQKGDIAEGYSVSREKKESFPLTVTSAQKNPTAFYLCASSIEPNSARAYNEQFFGPGTRLTVL.

This chain uses TRBV28 with TRBJ2-7; 9 bases match TRBD1. Germline loops: CDR1 MDHEN, CDR2 SYDVKM. With 5 bases clipped from V and 2 bases from J, the junction kept 4 bases outside the gene matches. The CDR3 extends over 14 amino acids. The CDR3 reads CASSGTGTTYEQYF. CDR3 in DNA: TGTGCCAGCAGTGGGACAGGGACCACCTACGAGCAGTACTTC.

This chain links TRBV10-2 with TRBJ1-2; D gene unclear. Trimming took off 6 bases at V and 4 bases at J, with 12 bases between the two ends. The CDR3 loop spans 13 amino acids. In germline, CDR1 is WSHSY, CDR2 SAAADI. The CDR3 nucleotides read TGCGCCAGCAGCCCGACTCTCCTCTATGGCTACACCTTC. Its translation is CASSPTLLYGYTF.

V usage is TRBV7-2 and J usage is TRBJ2-1; no clear D. The CDR3 consists of 11 residues. The germline V and J ends were trimmed by 8 bases and 5 bases, with 7 bases remaining between them. Germline V gene lookup returns CDR1 SGHTA and CDR2 FQGNSA. The CDR3 DNA follows: TGTGCCAGCGGCCTGGACAATGAGCAGTTCTTC. Protein sequence: CASGLDNEQFF.

For the CDR3, the DNA is TGTGCCAGCAGCTTAGAACTCAGGAGCACAGATACGCAGTATTTT. Protein: CASSLELRSTDTQYF. The J gene is TRBJ2-3, the V gene TRBV7-2; D call uncertain. V was shortened by 1 base and J by 0 bases, with 8 bases between the two germline ends. CDR1 and CDR2 (germline): SGHTA, FQGNSA. There are 15 residues in the CDR3.

This sequence joins TRBV29-1 and TRBJ2-1; D unresolved. Trimming removed 3 bases at V and 8 bases at J, with 11 bases between. The germline V gene has CDR1 SQVTM and CDR2 ANQGSEA. The CDR3 length is 12 residues. For the CDR3, the DNA is TGCAGCGTTGATGACAAGGTGGATGAGCAGTTCTTC. Protein sequence: CSVDDKVDEQFF.

This rearrangement joins TRBV27 to TRBJ2-5; TRBD1 matches at 8 bases. This CDR3 is 15 amino acids long. V lost 1 base, J lost 5 bases, and 6 bases stayed unmatched. The germline gives CDR1 MNHEY, CDR2 SMNVEV (reference sequence). CDR3 sequence (DNA): TGTGCCAGCAGTTTATTCGGACAGGGATCGGAGACCCAGTACTTC. Translated, it gives CASSLFGQGSETQYF.

The V call is TRBV9, the J call TRBJ2-7; D possibly corresponds to TRBD1 (6 bases). V lost 0 bases and J 5 bases, leaving 12 bases between the germline ends. The CDR3 extends over 14 amino acids. Germline CDR1 SGDLS, CDR2 YYNGEE. CDR3 nucleotide sequence: TGTGCCAGCAGCGTAGATCGCAGGGGTGACGAGCAGTACTTC. This gives the protein CASSVDRRGDEQYF.

This chain connects TRBV4-1 to TRBJ2-7, with 10 bases matching TRBD1. Unmatched junction bases numbered 11, after V lost 3 bases and J lost 6 bases. This CDR3 is 16 amino acids long. The V gene's germline CDR1 is MGHRA and CDR2 YSYEKL. CDR3 in amino acids: CASSHGPGQGSVEQYF. The CDR3 DNA is TGCGCCAGCAGCCATGGACCGGGACAGGGGAGTGTCGAGCAGTACTTC.

The CDR3 sequence: CASSVGKSNEQFF. Here the CDR3 DNA reads TGTGCCAGCAGCGTAGGGAAGTCCAATGAGCAGTTCTTC. The gene calls are TRBV9 and TRBJ2-1; D not resolved. The CDR3 runs to 13 residues. Looked up from germline, CDR1 is SGDLS and CDR2 is YYNGEE. Trimming took off 0 bases at V and 6 bases at J, with 7 bases between the two ends.

The rearrangement uses TRBV19 and TRBJ1-5; D might be TRBD1 (6 bases). The V gene's germline CDR1 is LNHDA and CDR2 SQIVND (reference sequence). V was trimmed by 3 bases and J by 7 bases, leaving 7 bases between them. This CDR3 region has 12 residues. The CDR3 is CASSIGGQPQHF. In nucleotides, the CDR3 is TGTGCCAGTAGTATCGGGGGCCAGCCCCAGCATTTT.

This chain uses TRBV5-4 with TRBJ2-2; no clear D. Germline-derived CDR1 and CDR2 are SGHNT and YYREEE (reference sequence). V dropped 0 bases and J dropped 7 bases, with 7 bases sitting between them. CDR3 length: 13 residues. DNA of the CDR3: TGTGCCAGCAGCTTGGCCGGGCACGGGGAGCTGTTTTTT. This translates into CASSLAGHGELFF.

This clone was detected only a few times. The chain carries TRBV27 and TRBJ2-7; TRBD1 matches at 7 bases. Germline lookup yields CDR1 MNHEY and CDR2 SMNVEV (reference sequence). The CDR3 loop spans 11 amino acids. The junction had 1 base not matched to a gene; V was cut back by 6 bases and J by 5 bases. The CDR3 DNA reads as TGTGCCAGCAGCACAGGGGACGAGCAGTACTTC. This encodes CASSTGDEQYF.

This rearrangement joins TRBV6-1 to TRBJ2-7, with 10 nucleotides matching TRBD2. Germline CDR1 reads MNHNS; CDR2 reads SASEGT. V gave up 2 bases and J gave up 0 bases; unmatched junction bases: 4. This CDR3 region has 16 residues. The CDR3 nucleotides are TGTGCCAGCAGTGAAAACCCTAGCGGGAGCTCCTACGAGCAGTACTTC. This sequence encodes CASSENPSGSSYEQYF.

The rearrangement joins TRBV27 to TRBJ1-1; D gene ambiguous. V lost 7 bases and J 7 bases, leaving 10 bases between the germline ends. The CDR3 covers 11 residues. The germline V gene has CDR1 MNHEY and CDR2 SMNVEV (reference sequence). The CDR3 loop is CASITGGEAFF. The CDR3 nucleotides read TGTGCCAGCATAACTGGTGGTGAAGCTTTCTTT.

V gene TRBV28 combines with J gene TRBJ2-7; 11 bases match TRBD1. CDR1 and CDR2 (germline): MDHEN, SYDVKM. Trimming took 6 bases from V and 3 from J; bases not matched to a gene: 4. The CDR3 consists of 14 residues. CDR3 sequence (DNA): TGTGCCAGCAGATGGACAGGGGGCGACTACGAGCAGTACTTC. This encodes CASRWTGGDYEQYF.

V and J are TRBV5-4 and TRBJ1-2, with D tentatively TRBD1 (5 bases). The CDR3 is 14 amino acids. The V gene lost 4 bases and the J gene lost 6 bases, with 16 bases spanning the gap. Germline V CDR1 and CDR2: SGHNT, YYREEE (reference sequence). The CDR3 region is CASSEGTRLDGYTF. The CDR3, as DNA: TGTGCCAGCAGCGAGGGGACTCGGCTCGATGGCTACACCTTC.

The chain couples TRBV7-9 to TRBJ2-1; 7 bases are shared with TRBD2. Germline lookup yields CDR1 SEHNR and CDR2 FQNEAQ (reference sequence). CDR3 length: 16 amino acids. V gave up 5 bases and J gave up 8 bases; unmatched junction bases: 15. Here the CDR3 DNA reads TGTGCCAGCAGCCCAGTAGGGGAGGGCCGGGGGTATGAGCAGTTCTTC. Translated, it gives CASSPVGEGRGYEQFF.

This clone was picked up one time. This rearrangement joins TRBV7-9 to TRBJ2-1; TRBD1 might be the D (6 bases). Germline assignment: CDR1 SEHNR and CDR2 FQNEAQ (reference sequence). The CDR3 is 12 amino acids. The V and J ends lost 1 base and 8 bases respectively, with 6 bases between them. CDR3 region: CASSLGTDEQFF. The CDR3 DNA is TGTGCCAGCAGCTTAGGGACAGATGAGCAGTTCTTC.

This clone was observed a single time. The rearrangement uses TRBV14 and TRBJ2-2, with a weak D call TRBD2 (7 bases). CDR1 is SGHDN and CDR2 is FVKESK in the germline V gene. Trimming pared 1 base from V and 2 bases from J, leaving 14 bases between. The CDR3 contains 17 residues. The CDR3 is CASSQAQGRGNTGELFF. CDR3 in DNA: TGTGCCAGCAGCCAAGCCCAGGGGAGGGGCAACACCGGGGAGCTGTTTTTT.

CDR3 nucleotides: TGTGCCAGCAGTTTATTGGGGACAAAAGGGGGCACTGAAGCTTTCTTT. It yields the protein CASSLLGTKGGTEAFF. The chain recombines TRBV27 with TRBJ1-1; D perhaps matches TRBD1 (6 bases). Germline lookup yields CDR1 MNHEY and CDR2 SMNVEV (reference sequence). The CDR3 spans 16 residues. V lost 1 base to trimming and J lost 4 bases, with 16 bases between them.

The chain has TRBV25-1 and TRBJ1-6; D is undetermined. This CDR3 comprises 15 residues. The germline V gene encodes CDR1 MGHDK and CDR2 SYGVNS. V was shortened by 3 bases and J by 0 bases, with 6 bases between the two germline ends. CDR3 residues: CASSEQSSYNSPLHF. CDR3 bases: TGTGCCAGCAGTGAGCAGAGCTCCTATAATTCACCCCTCCACTTT.

The chain couples TRBV19 to TRBJ1-1, with 8 bases lining up with TRBD1. Unmatched junction bases numbered 5, after V lost 4 bases and J lost 4 bases. The length of the CDR3 is 14 residues. Germline assignment: CDR1 LNHDA and CDR2 SQIVND (reference sequence). The CDR3 sequence is CASSRQGSGTEAFF. DNA of the CDR3: TGTGCCAGTAGTAGACAGGGGTCGGGCACTGAAGCTTTCTTT.

The rearrangement joins TRBV13 to TRBJ2-7, with TRBD1 identical over 7 bases. The trim removed 7 bases at V and 3 bases at J, leaving 9 bases unmatched. The CDR3 has 14 residues. Germline V gives CDR1 PRHDT, CDR2 FYEKMQ (reference sequence). The CDR3 nucleotides read TGTGCCAGCACCCCGACCAGGGGGAACTACGAGCAGTACTTC. Residues: CASTPTRGNYEQYF.

The rearrangement joins TRBV9 to TRBJ2-7, with TRBD2 matching 8 bases. The CDR3 extends over 15 amino acids. Germline V gene sequence: CDR1 SGDLS, CDR2 YYNGEE. The V gene end was trimmed by 4 bases and the J gene end by 3 bases; junction bases not matched to a gene: 9. This chain's CDR3 is CASSPRGSGSYEQYF. DNA for the CDR3: TGTGCCAGCAGCCCCCGGGGGAGCGGGAGCTACGAGCAGTACTTC.